In its sample, the clone carrying this TCR beta chain was seen a few times. Its antigen is currently unknown. Germline CDR1 and CDR2: SEHNR and FQNEAQ (reference sequence). The CDR3 is 14 residues long. The ends were cut back, 6 bases at V and 1 base at J, with 13 bases in the middle. This specimen comes from a study of cytotoxic CD8 clonotypes in ibrutinib-treated CLL. Study-wide context: The taking of response samples occurred after a median about 13 months of treatment, with a range of 6 to 36. Regarding the study as a whole: Baseline clonality, above age-matched healthy donor levels, tracked circulating CD8+ T-cell counts. Public clonotypes showed up rarely, and on treatment they shrank or held steady.

With sequencing, the targeted depth ranged from 1 in 200,000 to 1 in 1 million T cells. Using immunoSEQ multiplex PCR, the repertoire was profiled, and TCRdb retains in-frame clones only, with some absent. Of some 85,000 clones in the sample, 77% were seen once. Sequencing was performed on PBMCs, taken after 24 months of ibrutinib treatment. The genes are TRBV7-9 and TRBJ2-7; D not certain. The receptor's source is a human donor with chronic lymphocytic leukemia. The CDR3: CASSEGLYSYEQYF. In nucleotides, the CDR3 is TGTGCCAGCAGTGAAGGGTTATATTCCTACGAGCAGTACTTC. Combining the CDR3 with reference TRBV7-9 and TRBJ2-7 gives the whole variable domain DTGVSQNPRHKITKRGQNVTFRCDPISEHNRLYWYRQTLGQGPEFLTYFQNEAQLEKSRLLSDRFSAERPKGSFSTLEIQRTEQGDSAMYLCASSEGLYSYEQYFGPGTRLTVT.